This record covers a single T cell receptor (beta chain). Its antigen is undetermined. This CDR3 comprises 15 residues. V lost 4 bases and J 5 bases, leaving 15 bases between the germline ends. Germline V gene data show CDR1 as ENHRY and CDR2 as SYGVKD. Some clones are missing from TCRdb's copy, which holds only in-frame ones; the method was immunoSEQ multiplex PCR. The data contain about 29,000 clones, about three fifths of them singletons. The data stem from a study of cytotoxic CD8 clonotypes in ibrutinib-treated CLL. The wider study: Complete response was seen in 2 patients and partial in 24; approximately 12 progressed and roughly 15 stayed remitted after a median roughly 70 months. Overall study results and limits: Sustained-remission and progressing patients were not sampled at matched times.

This specimen was PBMCs, taken before ibrutinib treatment. The sequence came from a human donor with chronic lymphocytic leukemia. The chain employs TRBV10-3 and TRBJ1-5; D may be TRBD1 (5 bases). The CDR3 loop reads CAISATGLTYQPQHF. The CDR3 DNA follows: TGTGCCATCAGTGCAACGGGGCTTACCTATCAGCCCCAGCATTTT.